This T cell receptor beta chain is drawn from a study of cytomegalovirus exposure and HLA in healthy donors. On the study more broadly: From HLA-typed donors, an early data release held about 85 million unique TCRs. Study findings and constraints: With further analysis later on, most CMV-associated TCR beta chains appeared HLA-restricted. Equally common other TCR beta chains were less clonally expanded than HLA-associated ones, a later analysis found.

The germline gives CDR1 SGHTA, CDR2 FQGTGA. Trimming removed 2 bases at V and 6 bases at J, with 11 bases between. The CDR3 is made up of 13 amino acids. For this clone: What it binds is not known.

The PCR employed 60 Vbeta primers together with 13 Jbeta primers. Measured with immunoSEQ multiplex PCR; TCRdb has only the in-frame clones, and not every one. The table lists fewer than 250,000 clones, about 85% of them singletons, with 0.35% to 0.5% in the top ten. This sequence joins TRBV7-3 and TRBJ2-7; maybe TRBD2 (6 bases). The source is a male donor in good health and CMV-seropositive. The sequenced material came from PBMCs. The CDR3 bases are TGTGCCAGCAGCTTAGGACGGGGAGGCGAGCAGTACTTC. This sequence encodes CASSLGRGGEQYF.